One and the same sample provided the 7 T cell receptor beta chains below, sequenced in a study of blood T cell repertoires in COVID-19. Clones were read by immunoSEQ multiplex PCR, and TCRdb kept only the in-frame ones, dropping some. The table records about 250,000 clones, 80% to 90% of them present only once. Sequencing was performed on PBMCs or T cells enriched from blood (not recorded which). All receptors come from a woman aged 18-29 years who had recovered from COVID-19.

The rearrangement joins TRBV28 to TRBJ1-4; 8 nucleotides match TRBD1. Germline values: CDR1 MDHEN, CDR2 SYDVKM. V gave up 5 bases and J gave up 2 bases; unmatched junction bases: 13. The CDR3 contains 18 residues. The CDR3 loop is CASSTSGTGYPTNEKLFF. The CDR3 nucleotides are TGTGCCAGCAGTACCTCCGGGACAGGCTACCCGACTAATGAAAAACTGTTTTTT.

CDR3 loop: CASSRDRVNYGYTF. CDR3 in DNA: TGTGCCAGCAGCCGGGACAGGGTAAACTATGGCTACACCTTC. The chain links TRBV7-2 to TRBJ1-2; TRBD1 matches at 9 bases. The CDR3 totals 14 residues. V shed 5 bases and J 2 bases; nucleotides not matched to a gene: 3. Per germline, CDR1 SGHTA and CDR2 FQGNSA.

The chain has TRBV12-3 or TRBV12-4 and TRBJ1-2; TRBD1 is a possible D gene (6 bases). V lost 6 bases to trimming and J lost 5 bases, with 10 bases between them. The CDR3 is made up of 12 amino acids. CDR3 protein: CASSTTGYGYTF. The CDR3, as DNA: TGTGCCAGCAGCACCACAGGGTATGGCTACACCTTC.

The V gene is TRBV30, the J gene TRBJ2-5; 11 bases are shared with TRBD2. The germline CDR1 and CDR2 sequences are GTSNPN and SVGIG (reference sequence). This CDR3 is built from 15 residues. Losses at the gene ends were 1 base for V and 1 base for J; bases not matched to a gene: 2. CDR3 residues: CAWSGLAGLQETQYF. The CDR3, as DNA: TGTGCCTGGAGTGGACTAGCGGGGCTCCAAGAGACCCAGTACTTC.

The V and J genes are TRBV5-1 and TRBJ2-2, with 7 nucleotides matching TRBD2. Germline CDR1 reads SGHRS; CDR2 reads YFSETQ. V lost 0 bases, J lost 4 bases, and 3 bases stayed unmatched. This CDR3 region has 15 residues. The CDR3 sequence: CASSLATSSTGELFF. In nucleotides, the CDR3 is TGCGCCAGCAGCTTGGCGACTAGCAGCACCGGGGAGCTGTTTTTT. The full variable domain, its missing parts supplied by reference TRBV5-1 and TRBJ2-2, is KAGVTQTPRYLIKTRGQQVTLSCSPISGHRSVSWYQQTPGQGLQFLFEYFSETQRNKGNFPGRFSGRQFSNSRSEMNVSTLELGDSALYLCASSLATSSTGELFFGEGSRLTVL.

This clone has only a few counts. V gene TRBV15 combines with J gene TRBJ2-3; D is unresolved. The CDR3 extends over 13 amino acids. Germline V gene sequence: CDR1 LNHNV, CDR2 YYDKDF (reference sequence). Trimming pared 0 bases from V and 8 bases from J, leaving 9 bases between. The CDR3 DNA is TGTGCCACCAGCAGAGATTTTGCCAGTACGCAGTATTTT. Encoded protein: CATSRDFASTQYF. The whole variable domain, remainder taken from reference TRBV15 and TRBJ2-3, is DAMVIQNPRYQVTQFGKPVTLSCSQTLNHNVMYWYQQKSSQAPKLLFHYYDKDFNNEADTPDNFQSRRPNTSFCFLDIRSPGLGDTAMYLCATSRDFASTQYFGPGTRLTVL.

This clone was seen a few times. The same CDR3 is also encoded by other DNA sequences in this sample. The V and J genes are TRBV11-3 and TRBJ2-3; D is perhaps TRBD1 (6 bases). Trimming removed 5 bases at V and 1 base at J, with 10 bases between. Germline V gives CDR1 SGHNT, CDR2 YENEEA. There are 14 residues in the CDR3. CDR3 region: CASSPHRGTDTQYF. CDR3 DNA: TGTGCCAGCAGCCCTCACAGGGGCACAGATACGCAGTATTTT.